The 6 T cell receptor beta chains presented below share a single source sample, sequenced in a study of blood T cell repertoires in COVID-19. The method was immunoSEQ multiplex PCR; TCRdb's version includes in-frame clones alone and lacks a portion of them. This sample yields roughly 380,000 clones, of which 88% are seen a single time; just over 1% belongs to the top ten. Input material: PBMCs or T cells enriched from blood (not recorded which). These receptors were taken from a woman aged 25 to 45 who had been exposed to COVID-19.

The CDR3 region is CASRQNTEAFF. DNA of the CDR3: TGTGCCAGCAGACAAAACACTGAAGCTTTCTTT. The chain couples TRBV27 to TRBJ1-1; D ambiguous. Germline V gene lookup returns CDR1 MNHEY and CDR2 SMNVEV (reference sequence). V was shortened by 6 bases and J by 2 bases, with 4 bases between the two germline ends. The CDR3 contains 11 residues.

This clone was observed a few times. The CDR3 nucleotides read TGTGCCAGCAGCGTAGGTCCCGGTGGGGCCAACGTCCTGACTTTC. Residues: CASSVGPGGANVLTF. The V gene is TRBV9, the J gene TRBJ2-6, with D uncertain. V lost 0 bases and J lost 3, with 7 bases in between. Germline V gene data show CDR1 as SGDLS and CDR2 as YYNGEE. This CDR3 contains 15 residues.

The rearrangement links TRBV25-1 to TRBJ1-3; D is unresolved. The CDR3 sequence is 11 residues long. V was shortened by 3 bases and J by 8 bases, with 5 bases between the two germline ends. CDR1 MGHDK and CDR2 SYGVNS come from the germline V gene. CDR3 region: CASSEVDTIYF. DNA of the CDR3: TGTGCCAGCAGTGAGGTAGACACCATATATTTT.

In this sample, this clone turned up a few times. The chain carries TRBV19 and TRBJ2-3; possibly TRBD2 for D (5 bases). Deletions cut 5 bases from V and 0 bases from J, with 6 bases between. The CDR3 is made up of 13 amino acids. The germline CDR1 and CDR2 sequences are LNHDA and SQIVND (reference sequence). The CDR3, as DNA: TGTGCCAGTAGTGACTACAGCACAGATACGCAGTATTTT. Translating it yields CASSDYSTDTQYF. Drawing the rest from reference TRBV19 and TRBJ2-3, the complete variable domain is DGGITQSPKYLFRKEGQNVTLSCEQNLNHDAMYWYRQDPGQGLRLIYYSQIVNDFQKGDIAEGYSVSREKKESFPLTVTSAQKNPTAFYLCASSDYSTDTQYFGPGTRLTVL.

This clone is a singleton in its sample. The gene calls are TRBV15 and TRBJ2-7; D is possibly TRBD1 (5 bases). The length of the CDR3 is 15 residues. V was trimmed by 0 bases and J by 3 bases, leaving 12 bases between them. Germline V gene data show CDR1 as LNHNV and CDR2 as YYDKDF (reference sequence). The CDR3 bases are TGTGCCACCAGCAGAGATGATAGCAGGGACTACGAGCAGTACTTC. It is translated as CATSRDDSRDYEQYF.

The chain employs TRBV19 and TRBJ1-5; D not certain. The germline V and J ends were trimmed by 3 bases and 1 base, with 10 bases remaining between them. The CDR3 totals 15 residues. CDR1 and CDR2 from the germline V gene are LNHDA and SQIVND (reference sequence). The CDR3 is CASSIRRQSNQPQHF. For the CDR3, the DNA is TGTGCCAGTAGTATTAGGAGGCAGAGCAATCAGCCCCAGCATTTT.